This T cell receptor (beta chain) was identified during a study of graft-versus-host responses after intestinal transplantation. At the level of the study: Recipients were given multivisceral, liver-intestinal, or isolated intestinal transplants.

TCRdb's copy holds only in-frame clones and misses some; the assay was immunoSEQ multiplex PCR. Of about 100,000 clones in the sample, roughly 89% were seen once. This clone was counted only a few times. Its matching antigen is unknown. Sequencing used unstimulated CD4+ T cells sorted from spleen or lymph node cells, obtained before transplant. This sequence was found in a human donor who was the organ donor for an intestinal transplant.

The CDR3 is CASSAGLETDTQYF. The CDR3 DNA sequence: TGTGCCAGCAGTGCGGGATTGGAAACAGATACGCAGTATTTT. This rearrangement joins TRBV2 to TRBJ2-3, with D tentatively TRBD2 (5 bases). The CDR3 runs to 14 residues. In germline, CDR1 is SNHLY, CDR2 FYNNEI. The germline V and J ends were trimmed by 4 bases and 3 bases, with 11 bases remaining between them.